These T cell receptor beta chains were read from a single sample in a study of CD8 T cells in ankylosing spondylitis. MiXCR, run by TCRdb on the 5' RACE reads, gives a single entry per CDR3 protein. The sample lists more than 250,000 distinct CDR3 sequences, 8% occurring once. Specimen: blood, either unsorted or a sorted T cell fraction (not recorded which). The receptors were gathered from a male donor with ankylosing spondylitis. CDR3s include the opening cysteine and the closing phenylalanine or tryptophan. D genes are given only for firm matches. Some rows have no size entry. The others give once, few or many, or a class for an expanded clone.

v_gene	j_gene	abundance	d_gene	CDR3aa	CDR3nt
TRBV6-1	TRBJ1-5	-	TRBD1	CASSEIRDSQHF	TGTGCCAGCAGTGAAATAAGGGACAGCCAGCATTTT
TRBV3-1	TRBJ2-1	few	TRBD2	CASSQGAGLAGIYNEQFF	TGTGCCAGCAGCCAAGGGGCGGGACTAGCGGGAATCTACAATGAGCAGTTCTTC
TRBV5-6	TRBJ2-1	many	-	CASSLYTYNEQFF	TGTGCCAGCAGCTTGTACACCTACAATGAGCAGTTCTTC
TRBV4-1	TRBJ2-7	-	-	CASSHPRGTAISYEQYF	TGCGCCAGCAGCCATCCTCGGGGGACAGCCATCTCCTACGAGCAGTACTTC
TRBV4-1	TRBJ2-2	-	TRBD2	CASSQRGGRAHGELFF	TGCGCCAGCAGCCAGCGTGGTGGGAGGGCCCACGGGGAGCTGTTTTTT
TRBV7-9	TRBJ2-5	many	-	CASSVRGKETQYF	TGTGCCAGCAGCGTCAGGGGTAAAGAGACCCAGTACTTC
TRBV12-3/TRBV12-4	TRBJ1-1	many	-	CASSLQGISEAFF	TGTGCCAGCAGTTTACAGGGAATCTCTGAAGCTTTCTTT
TRBV7-2	TRBJ2-5	-	TRBD1	CASSLVGTGYQETQYF	TGTGCCAGCAGCTTAGTGGGGACAGGGTACCAAGAGACCCAGTACTTC
TRBV20-1	TRBJ2-5	many	TRBD2	CSAWGGGQETQYF	TGCAGTGCATGGGGGGGAGGCCAAGAGACCCAGTACTTC
TRBV5-1	TRBJ2-5	many	TRBD2	CASSPGLAGDRQETQYF	TGCGCCAGCAGCCCGGGACTAGCGGGAGATCGGCAAGAGACCCAGTACTTC
TRBV11-1	TRBJ1-2	many	-	CASSFRQANYGYTF	TGTGCCAGCAGCTTTCGACAGGCTAACTATGGCTACACCTTC
TRBV4-2	TRBJ2-5	many	-	CASSQETASETQYF	TGTGCCAGCAGCCAAGAAACAGCGAGCGAGACCCAGTACTTC
TRBV12-5	TRBJ2-1	-	TRBD2	CASGFLAVLSYNEQFF	TGTGCTAGTGGTTTCCTAGCGGTCCTTTCCTACAATGAGCAGTTCTTC
TRBV19	TRBJ2-7	-	-	CATGKHYGEQYF	TGTGCCACCGGGAAACACTACGGAGAGCAGTACTTC
TRBV4-2	TRBJ2-2	-	-	CASSQGSSGPSDTGELFF	TGTGCCAGCAGCCAAGGGAGTAGCGGCCCGAGTGACACCGGGGAGCTGTTTTTT
TRBV10-3	TRBJ2-2	-	-	CAIRFAGGGTGELFF	TGTGCCATCAGATTCGCAGGGGGAGGTACCGGGGAGCTGTTTTTT
TRBV5-1	TRBJ1-1	-	-	CASSLAFPAEAFF	TGCGCCAGCAGCTTGGCCTTTCCAGCGGAAGCTTTCTTT
TRBV20-1	TRBJ1-4	-	-	CSAKRASTNEKLFF	TGCAGTGCTAAGAGAGCCTCAACTAATGAAAAACTGTTTTTT
TRBV7-2	TRBJ2-3	few	-	CASSFGWDTQYF	TGTGCCAGCAGTTTCGGATGGGATACGCAGTATTTT
TRBV7-8	TRBJ2-3	few	TRBD2	CASSPRIAGHTQYF	TGTGCCAGCAGCCCCCGCATAGCGGGGCATACGCAGTATTTT
TRBV7-2	TRBJ2-6	-	TRBD1	CASSLAGGRGANVLTF	TGTGCCAGCAGCTTGGCAGGGGGCCGGGGGGCCAACGTCCTGACTTTC
TRBV20-1	TRBJ1-5	-	-	CSASLGANQPQHF	TGCAGTGCTAGTCTAGGGGCGAATCAGCCCCAGCATTTT
TRBV6-2/TRBV6-3	TRBJ2-7	few	TRBD2	CASSSGAHYEQYF	TGTGCCAGCAGTAGCGGGGCCCACTACGAGCAGTACTTC
TRBV14	TRBJ2-5	many	-	CASSRDFATGTQYF	TGTGCCAGCAGCCGGGACTTCGCTACGGGGACCCAGTACTTC
TRBV9	TRBJ2-1	few	TRBD1	CASSVGQGASSYNEQFF	TGTGCCAGCAGCGTCGGACAGGGGGCTTCGTCCTACAATGAGCAGTTCTTC
TRBV6-2/TRBV6-3	TRBJ1-2	many	-	CASTYRNQGYGYTF	TGTGCCAGCACCTACAGAAACCAGGGCTATGGCTACACCTTC
TRBV28	TRBJ2-7	-	-	CASRAGQRLSYEQYF	TGTGCCAGCAGGGCGGGACAGCGCCTCTCCTACGAGCAGTACTTC
TRBV12-3/TRBV12-4	TRBJ1-2	many	-	CASSSERVDGYTF	TGTGCCAGCAGTTCGGAGAGGGTAGATGGCTACACCTTC
TRBV28	TRBJ2-1	-	-	CASSFQVGLSYNEQFF	TGTGCCAGCAGTTTCCAGGTAGGGCTCTCCTACAATGAGCAGTTCTTC
TRBV7-8	TRBJ2-7	few	-	CASSLWLADGSYEQYF	TGTGCCAGCAGCTTATGGCTCGCGGACGGTTCCTACGAGCAGTACTTC
TRBV11-2	TRBJ2-7	few	-	CASSSPRDGSYEQYF	TGTGCCAGCAGCTCGCCCCGGGACGGATCCTACGAGCAGTACTTC
TRBV4-2	TRBJ2-5	-	TRBD2	CASSQDLSSGSATGETQYF	TGTGCCAGCAGCCAAGATTTGTCTAGCGGGAGCGCCACAGGGGAGACCCAGTACTTC
TRBV5-1	TRBJ2-2	many	TRBD1	CASRATGTNTGELFF	TGCGCCAGCAGGGCGACAGGGACGAACACCGGGGAGCTGTTTTTT
TRBV7-8	TRBJ2-7	few	-	CASSLGFRRAYEQYF	TGTGCCAGCAGCTTAGGTTTCCGGCGAGCCTACGAGCAGTACTTC
TRBV29-1	TRBJ2-7	-	TRBD1	CSVEGGQPYEQYF	TGCAGCGTTGAAGGGGGACAGCCCTACGAGCAGTACTTC
TRBV5-1	TRBJ1-1	few	-	CASSLGGGQRNTEAFF	TGCGCCAGCAGCTTGGGCGGAGGGCAGAGGAACACTGAAGCTTTCTTT
TRBV20-1	TRBJ2-3	-	-	CSARDRPISTQYF	TGCAGTGCTAGAGACCGCCCTATCTCGACGCAGTATTTT
TRBV11-2	TRBJ1-4	few	-	CASTLLLEKLFF	TGTGCCAGCACCCTTTTGCTGGAAAAACTGTTTTTT
TRBV5-5	TRBJ2-1	-	-	CASSLFSSSSSYNEQFF	TGTGCCAGCAGCTTGTTCTCCTCGAGTAGCTCCTACAATGAGCAGTTCTTC
TRBV7-9	TRBJ2-7	-	TRBD2	CASSSPPSGTPYEQYF	TGTGCCAGCAGCTCCCCACCTAGCGGGACCCCCTACGAGCAGTACTTC
TRBV11-2	TRBJ2-3	many	-	CASSLDPGTDTQYF	TGTGCCAGCAGCTTAGATCCGGGGACAGATACGCAGTATTTT
TRBV4-1	TRBJ2-3	-	TRBD2	CASSHRLAVRSTDTQYF	TGCGCCAGCAGCCACAGACTAGCGGTACGGTCCACAGATACGCAGTATTTT
TRBV18	TRBJ1-5	-	-	CASSPGGGHSNQPQHF	TGTGCCAGCTCACCAGGAGGCGGTCATAGCAATCAGCCCCAGCATTTT
TRBV6-1	TRBJ1-3	many	-	CASIGRAPSGNTIYF	TGTGCCAGCATTGGCAGGGCCCCGTCTGGAAACACCATATATTTT
TRBV29-1	TRBJ2-1	few	TRBD1	CSGGQASYNEQFF	TGCAGCGGGGGACAGGCTTCCTACAATGAGCAGTTCTTC
TRBV2	TRBJ2-6	-	TRBD1	CASSLPGGSAGANVLTF	TGTGCCAGCAGCCTTCCAGGGGGCTCAGCTGGGGCCAACGTCCTGACTTTC
TRBV5-1	TRBJ2-3	-	TRBD2	CASSLFGSGTDTQYF	TGCGCCAGCAGCTTGTTTGGTAGCGGGACAGATACGCAGTATTTT
TRBV6-1	TRBJ1-3	many	-	CASRSESSGNTIYF	TGTGCCAGCAGGTCGGAGAGCTCTGGAAACACCATATATTTT
TRBV12-3/TRBV12-4	TRBJ2-1	many	-	CASSHGTGGRRGNEQFF	TGTGCCAGCAGTCATGGGACAGGCGGGAGAAGGGGCAATGAGCAGTTCTTC
TRBV3-1	TRBJ2-1	few	TRBD2	CASSLPSGGDNEQFF	TGTGCCAGCAGCTTACCTAGCGGGGGAGACAATGAGCAGTTCTTC
TRBV5-1	TRBJ2-1	few	-	CASSLLPKTGEQFF	TGCGCCAGCAGCTTGCTACCGAAGACCGGTGAGCAGTTCTTC